Listed here are 9 T cell receptor beta chains from one sample, sequenced in a study of tumor and adjacent non-tumor tissue in lung cancer. This sample's RNA came from whole unsorted tissue. A modified ARM-PCR protocol with three rounds of nested PCR amplified TCRbeta. Each CDR3 protein is one row after TCRdb ran MiXCR on the multiplex PCR reads. The sample records just over 200,000 distinct CDR3 sequences, 70% to 75% being singletons. The sequenced sample consisted of lung tumor tissue. The receptors here all came from a man in his sixties with non-small cell lung cancer.

This clonotype was seen a few times. The chain uses TRBV29-1 and TRBJ2-3; D unclear. Trimming removed 8 bases from V and 8 bases from J, with 14 bases in between. The V gene's germline CDR1 is SQVTM and CDR2 ANQGSEA. This CDR3 comprises 11 residues. The CDR3 region has the DNA TGCAGCATTTGGGGTGCAGGTACGCAGTATTTT. Translation gives CSIWGAGTQYF.

The chain employs TRBV5-4 and TRBJ2-5; weak D call: TRBD1 (6 bases). The germline gives CDR1 SGHNT, CDR2 YYREEE (reference sequence). Trimming stripped 2 bases from V and 9 bases from J, with 14 bases between. The CDR3 is 13 residues long. The CDR3 loop reads CASSFRGTEAQYF. The CDR3 bases are TGTGCCAGCAGCTTCAGGGGAACGGAGGCCCAGTACTTC.

This clonotype was counted ten times or more. This chain links TRBV20-1 with TRBJ1-2; D might be TRBD1 (6 bases). CDR3 length equals 13 residues. Germline CDR1 reads DFQATT; CDR2 reads SNEGSKA (reference sequence). Trimming took 6 bases from V and 7 from J, leaving 18 bases between them. The CDR3 sequence is CSAKRGGKGGYTF. Here the CDR3 DNA reads TGCAGTGCCAAAAGAGGGGGAAAGGGTGGCTACACCTTC.

To note about this clonotype: A much larger clone lies one base from this, so it may be a read error. The chain joins TRBV29-1 to TRBJ2-5, with no clear D. This CDR3 has 12 residues. V was cut by 7 bases and J by 4 bases, with 13 bases left in between. Germline V gene lookup returns CDR1 SQVTM and CDR2 ANQGSEA. This chain's CDR3 is CSAHSSRETQYF. The CDR3 DNA reads as TGCAGCGCGCATTCATCGAGAGAGACCCAGTACTTC. Filled out from reference TRBV29-1 and TRBJ2-5, the complete variable domain reads SAVISQKPSRDICQRGTSLTIQCQVDSQVTMMFWYRQQPGQSLTLIATANQGSEATYESGFVIDKFPISRPNLTFSTLTVSNMSPEDSSIYLCSAHSSRETQYFGPGTRLLVL.

The J gene is TRBJ1-1, the V gene TRBV5-1; 9 bases map to TRBD1. The V segment lost 5 bases and the J segment 2 bases; nucleotides outside the gene matches: 7. The CDR3 contains 15 residues. Germline V gene data show CDR1 as SGHRS and CDR2 as YFSETQ. The CDR3 reads CASSETGGSNTEAFF. The CDR3 nucleotides are TGCGCCAGCAGTGAAACAGGGGGCAGTAACACTGAAGCTTTCTTT.

The chain couples TRBV28 to TRBJ1-1, with D perhaps TRBD1 (6 bases). The ends were cut back, 5 bases at V and 1 base at J, with 14 bases in the middle. Germline-derived CDR1 and CDR2 are MDHEN and SYDVKM. This CDR3 region has 15 residues. The DNA of the CDR3 is TGTGCCAGCAGTGAACAGGGTTGGAGGAACACTGAAGCTTTCTTT. Translated, it gives CASSEQGWRNTEAFF.

The J gene is TRBJ1-6, the V gene TRBV5-1; perhaps TRBD1 as D (6 bases). Trimming removed 4 bases from V and 6 bases from J, with 17 bases in between. The CDR3 totals 16 residues. Germline CDR1 SGHRS, CDR2 YFSETQ. As DNA, the CDR3 is TGCGCCAGCAGCACCACCGAGACAGGCGTTAATTCACCCCTCCACTTT. Translation: CASSTTETGVNSPLHF.

J is TRBJ1-5 and V is TRBV11-2; the match to TRBD1 covers 9 bases. The CDR3 length is 14 residues. Germline V gives CDR1 SGHAT, CDR2 FQNNGV. V lost 4 bases to trimming and J lost 6 bases; unmatched junction nucleotides: 4. This chain's CDR3 is CASSYGQGSQPQHF. The CDR3 DNA follows: TGTGCCAGCAGCTATGGACAGGGGAGTCAGCCCCAGCATTTT. The complete variable domain, with remaining parts taken from reference TRBV11-2 and TRBJ1-5, reads EAGVAQSPRYKIIEKRQSVAFWCNPISGHATLYWYQQILGQGPKLLIQFQNNGVVDDSQLPKDRFSAERLKGVDSTLKIQPAKLEDSAVYLCASSYGQGSQPQHFGDGTRLSIL.

This clonotype was observed once. Because the CDR3 is missing its conserved closing phenylalanine or tryptophan, this is likely a read error. The V gene is TRBV12-3 or TRBV12-4, the J gene TRBJ1-1; 8 bases fit TRBD1. The CDR3 loop spans 14 amino acids. CDR3 amino acids: CTNRTTGANTEAFI. In DNA, the CDR3 is TGTACCAACCGGACGACAGGGGCGAACACTGAAGCTTTCATT.